This T cell receptor beta chain was identified in a study of identical twins. The germline V and J ends were trimmed by 4 bases and 2 bases, with 17 bases remaining between them. Germline V gives CDR1 SQVTM, CDR2 ANQGSEA. CDR3 length equals 15 residues. This clonotype was observed many times. Each CDR3 protein gets one entry after TCRdb re-called the 5' RACE reads with MiXCR. This table has 400,000 to 650,000 distinct CDR3 sequences, roughly a fifth appearing once. These same data were also listed under a study on T cells expressing NK-cell markers. That work adds: Source material for TCR beta repertoires consisted of sorted CD3+CD56+NKG2C+, CD3+CD56+NKG2C- and CD3+CD56-NKG2C+ T cells. These clonotypes also led the CD3+CD56-NKG2C+ fraction in a few donors.

The sequenced material came from CD4+ T cells sorted from blood. The chain has TRBV29-1 and TRBJ2-5; D is possibly TRBD2 (6 bases). This clonotype originated in a young woman in good health. CDR3 loop: CSVAGVLALQETQYF. CDR3 coding DNA: TGCAGCGTTGCGGGAGTACTGGCCTTACAAGAGACCCAGTACTTC. Full variable domain (missing parts from reference TRBV29-1 and TRBJ2-5): SAVISQKPSRDICQRGTSLTIQCQVDSQVTMMFWYRQQPGQSLTLIATANQGSEATYESGFVIDKFPISRPNLTFSTLTVSNMSPEDSSIYLCSVAGVLALQETQYFGPGTRLLVL.